This T cell receptor beta chain was captured by sequencing in a study of T cell changes during pregnancy in multiple sclerosis. Using immunoSEQ multiplex PCR, the repertoire was profiled, and TCRdb retains in-frame clones only, with some absent. The table includes some 80,000 clones, about 93% detected once. V lost 0 bases and J lost 0, with 6 bases in between. The CDR3 runs to 16 residues. Germline loops: CDR1 MNHEY, CDR2 SVGAGI. The sample here was peripheral blood, taken in the first trimester of pregnancy. This sequence was found in a female donor with multiple sclerosis, enrolled in a pregnancy study. The V gene is TRBV6-5, the J gene TRBJ1-6; D unresolved. In DNA, the CDR3 is TGTGCCAGCAGTTACTCGCCGAGCTCCTATAATTCACCCCTCCACTTT. Amino acids: CASSYSPSSYNSPLHF.